The 9 T cell receptor beta chains below come from one sample, sequenced in a study of T cell repertoires in cytomegalovirus infection. TCRdb passed the reads through MiXCR, listing each CDR3 protein once. Of approximately 500,000 distinct CDR3 sequences listed, 16% are singletons. Material for sequencing was CD8+ T cells from PBMCs. The receptors derive from a human donor in good health (CMV status not recorded). Some clones in this sample may be carry-over from other donors' samples.

V is TRBV29-1 and J is TRBJ1-1, with a tentative D call TRBD1 (6 bases). The CDR3 contains 15 residues. Germline V gives CDR1 SQVTM, CDR2 ANQGSEA. Deletions cut 2 bases from V and 1 base from J, with 14 bases between. DNA of the CDR3: TGCAGCGTTGAATTGGCAGGGGTATCGAACACTGAAGCTTTCTTT. This translates into CSVELAGVSNTEAFF.

The sample holds many counts of this clonotype. The rearrangement links TRBV6-1 to TRBJ2-7, with D uncertain. Germline V gene lookup returns CDR1 MNHNS and CDR2 SASEGT. The CDR3 has 13 residues. The V gene lost 1 base and the J gene lost 9 bases, with 13 bases spanning the gap. CDR3: CASSEGKGTRQYF. The CDR3 coding sequence is TGTGCCAGCAGTGAAGGCAAGGGTACTCGGCAGTACTTC.

CDR3 coding DNA: TGTGCCAGCGGGTCGCGGGAGTTTGGAGATACGCAGTATTTT. Its translation: CASGSREFGDTQYF. This sequence joins TRBV28 and TRBJ2-3; 7 bases fit TRBD2. CDR1 is MDHEN, CDR2 SYDVKM, per germline. CDR3 length equals 14 residues. Germline trimming cut 8 bases from V and 5 bases from J; bases unmatched to any gene: 10.

As for this clonotype: A much larger clone lies one base from this, so it may be a read error. The V call is TRBV28, the J call TRBJ2-2; TRBD2 matches 9 bases. Germline assignment: CDR1 MDHEN and CDR2 SYDVKM. V gave up 5 bases and J gave up 8 bases; unmatched junction bases: 3. CDR3 length: 13 residues. The CDR3 loop is CASSPSGVGELFF. The CDR3 coding sequence is TGTGCCAGCAGTCCTAGCGGGGTGGGGGAGCTGTTTTTT.

This clonotype was seen at least ten times. The chain joins TRBV7-6 to TRBJ2-2; D not resolved. This CDR3 is 17 amino acids long. Germline CDR1 reads SGHVS; CDR2 reads FNYEAQ. V shed 2 bases and J shed 3 bases, with 16 bases lying between them. The CDR3 sequence: CASSLRSREEYTGELFF. CDR3 coding DNA: TGTGCCAGCAGCTTACGTAGTAGAGAAGAGTACACCGGGGAGCTGTTTTTT.

There are a few counts of this clonotype. The chain's CDR3 is CASSHPKGTSIYEQYF. CDR3 DNA: TGTGCCAGCAGCCATCCGAAAGGGACTAGTATCTACGAGCAGTACTTC. This chain links TRBV4-2 with TRBJ2-7; 8 nucleotides agree with TRBD2. V lost 3 bases and J lost 3; bases outside the gene matches: 10. The CDR3 has 16 amino acids. Germline CDR1 reads LGHNA; CDR2 reads YNFKEQ.

This clonotype has a count of ten or more. The J gene is TRBJ2-1, the V gene TRBV7-8; D not certain. This CDR3 has 16 residues. Germline assignment: CDR1 SGHVS and CDR2 FQNEAQ. V was shortened by 5 bases and J by 0 bases, with 14 bases between the two germline ends. CDR3 DNA: TGTGCCAGCAGCCCTGGCGTAGAGAGCTCCTACAATGAGCAGTTCTTC. This translates into CASSPGVESSYNEQFF.

The rearrangement links TRBV4-1 to TRBJ1-5; 8 positions agree with TRBD1. J was trimmed by 4 bases and V by 3 bases; bases with no gene match: 8. The germline V gene has CDR1 MGHRA and CDR2 YSYEKL. This CDR3 has 16 amino acids. This CDR3 reads CASSHLQGGANQPQHF. In DNA, the CDR3 is TGCGCCAGCAGCCACTTACAGGGGGGGGCTAATCAGCCCCAGCATTTT.

The chain joins TRBV6-5 to TRBJ2-7; 12 nucleotides agree with TRBD1. Per the germline V gene, CDR1 is MNHEY and CDR2 is SVGAGI. The CDR3 loop spans 18 amino acids. After removal of 2 bases from V and 4 bases from J, the junction contained 12 bases not matched to a gene. The CDR3 region has the DNA TGTGCCAGCAGTTACCCGCCACCGGGACAGGGGGCCCAGTACGAGCAGTACTTC. Protein sequence: CASSYPPPGQGAQYEQYF.